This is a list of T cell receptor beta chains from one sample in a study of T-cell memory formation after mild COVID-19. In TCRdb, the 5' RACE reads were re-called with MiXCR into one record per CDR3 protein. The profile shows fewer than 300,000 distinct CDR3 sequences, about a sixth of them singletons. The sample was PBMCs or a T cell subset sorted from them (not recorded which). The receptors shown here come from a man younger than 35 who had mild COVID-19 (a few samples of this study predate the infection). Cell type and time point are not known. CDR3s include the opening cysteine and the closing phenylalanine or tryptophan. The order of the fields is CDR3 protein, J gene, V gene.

cdr3_aa: CASSLQGPTGELFF; j_call: TRBJ2-2; v_call: TRBV5-1
cdr3_aa: CASRAGGAYNEQFF; j_call: TRBJ2-1; v_call: TRBV6-2/TRBV6-3
cdr3_aa: CASTPRGNTEAFF; j_call: TRBJ1-1; v_call: TRBV5-6
cdr3_aa: CASSVGGRETQYF; j_call: TRBJ2-5; v_call: TRBV7-8
cdr3_aa: CASSQLAGGNYNEQFF; j_call: TRBJ2-1; v_call: TRBV4-3
cdr3_aa: CASSLDARGTEAFF; j_call: TRBJ1-1; v_call: TRBV7-3
cdr3_aa: CASSRGWETQYF; j_call: TRBJ2-5; v_call: TRBV7-2
cdr3_aa: CASSSRQGVNYGYTF; j_call: TRBJ1-2; v_call: TRBV27
cdr3_aa: CASSSPVTSGQETQYF; j_call: TRBJ2-5; v_call: TRBV12-3/TRBV12-4
cdr3_aa: CASSAGALGRIDTQYF; j_call: TRBJ2-3; v_call: TRBV5-1
cdr3_aa: CASSLRIAGGTDTQYF; j_call: TRBJ2-3; v_call: TRBV7-3
cdr3_aa: CASSQTKGGYQHF; j_call: TRBJ1-5; v_call: TRBV23-1
cdr3_aa: CASTPGPPIQSKNIQYF; j_call: TRBJ2-4; v_call: TRBV21-1
cdr3_aa: CASSYADGTPSNQPQHF; j_call: TRBJ1-5; v_call: TRBV6-2/TRBV6-3
cdr3_aa: CASSNRDRDNEQFF; j_call: TRBJ2-1; v_call: TRBV6-2/TRBV6-3
cdr3_aa: CASSRGVGLLSNEQFF; j_call: TRBJ2-1; v_call: TRBV7-7
cdr3_aa: CSASGFRIYNEQFF; j_call: TRBJ2-1; v_call: TRBV20-1
cdr3_aa: CASSPSDSYEQYF; j_call: TRBJ2-7; v_call: TRBV18
cdr3_aa: CASSLKQTTGELFF; j_call: TRBJ2-2; v_call: TRBV5-4
cdr3_aa: CASSSGQGFAEAFF; j_call: TRBJ1-1; v_call: TRBV3-1
cdr3_aa: CASSRDRGQYDGYTF; j_call: TRBJ1-2; v_call: TRBV5-4
cdr3_aa: CASSSGLGRDKQFF; j_call: TRBJ2-1; v_call: TRBV5-6
cdr3_aa: CASSSHPYASGQGKNIQYF; j_call: TRBJ2-4; v_call: TRBV5-4
cdr3_aa: CSATGLADQETQYF; j_call: TRBJ2-5; v_call: TRBV20-1
cdr3_aa: CASSALAGGFEQYF; j_call: TRBJ2-7; v_call: TRBV7-8
cdr3_aa: CASSQGPPRTASTDTQYF; j_call: TRBJ2-3; v_call: TRBV4-1
cdr3_aa: CASSPPGDSPLHF; j_call: TRBJ1-6; v_call: TRBV9
cdr3_aa: CASSDNPGQRETQYF; j_call: TRBJ2-5; v_call: TRBV27
cdr3_aa: CASSVEGKRDSPLHF; j_call: TRBJ1-6; v_call: TRBV9
cdr3_aa: CASSVLSGSYNEQFF; j_call: TRBJ2-1; v_call: TRBV6-4
cdr3_aa: CASSVGANYGYTF; j_call: TRBJ1-2; v_call: TRBV9
cdr3_aa: CASSPPTNYGYTF; j_call: TRBJ1-2; v_call: TRBV18
cdr3_aa: CASSSPEPGRTSYEQYF; j_call: TRBJ2-7; v_call: TRBV6-5
cdr3_aa: CASSREGSPTNEKLFF; j_call: TRBJ1-4; v_call: TRBV5-1
cdr3_aa: CASGLAGGQSEQFF; j_call: TRBJ2-1; v_call: TRBV3-1
cdr3_aa: CASGWGQNTDTQYF; j_call: TRBJ2-3; v_call: TRBV7-9
cdr3_aa: CASSSGFVLGGYTF; j_call: TRBJ1-2; v_call: TRBV7-8
cdr3_aa: CASKMGPASTDTQYF; j_call: TRBJ2-3; v_call: TRBV2
cdr3_aa: CASGPRDSLAQYF; j_call: TRBJ2-3; v_call: TRBV6-2/TRBV6-3
cdr3_aa: CASSQEGGTGVRGVNSPLHF; j_call: TRBJ1-6; v_call: TRBV4-1
cdr3_aa: CASSLGQTYEQYF; j_call: TRBJ2-7; v_call: TRBV11-2
cdr3_aa: CAISRDPNSPLHF; j_call: TRBJ1-6; v_call: TRBV10-3
cdr3_aa: CASRNRGESTEAFF; j_call: TRBJ1-1; v_call: TRBV6-2/TRBV6-3
cdr3_aa: CSVERSRGRTDTQYF; j_call: TRBJ2-3; v_call: TRBV29-1
cdr3_aa: CASSPIWDGDTGELFF; j_call: TRBJ2-2; v_call: TRBV18
cdr3_aa: CASSHAPGQGEDTQYF; j_call: TRBJ2-3; v_call: TRBV4-3